This TCR beta chain was obtained from a study of blood T cell repertoires in COVID-19. Whole-study context: Sites in the United States, Italy and Spain provided acute and convalescent COVID-19 samples.

Authors' analysis steps: Estimates of nucleated cell counts were drawn from the amplification of reference gene primers. Only in-frame clones appear in the TCRdb table, and some are missing; sequencing was by immunoSEQ multiplex PCR. V, J and clone size were drawn from that table, and D and trimming were deduced from the DNA. This table holds 470,000 or so clones, 80% to 90% found once. The CDR3 is made up of 15 amino acids. The specimen sequenced was peripheral blood. The clonotype was recovered from a human donor in a cohort sampled during active COVID-19. The rearrangement links TRBV12-1 to TRBJ2-1; TRBD2, the table's D call, was not compared with the DNA. TRBV12-1 is shown as a pseudogene. The CDR3 reads CASSFPSGKDNEQFF. The CDR3 DNA follows: TGTGCCAGCAGCTTTCCTAGCGGGAAGGATAATGAGCAGTTCTTC.